The 10 T cell receptor beta chains reported below all come from one sample, sequenced in a study of cytomegalovirus exposure and HLA in healthy donors. Primers for the PCR totalled 60 Vbeta and 13 Jbeta. Here immunoSEQ multiplex PCR was the method, and the copy in TCRdb shows in-frame clones only, minus some. This table has about 100,000 clones, 65% to 75% appearing once. The sample taken for sequencing was PBMCs. All receptors derive from a woman between 40 and 50 years old in good health and CMV-seronegative.

The CDR3, as DNA: TGTGCCAGCAGCTTGCCCGTTCACGGCAATGAGCAGTTCTTC. Encoded protein: CASSLPVHGNEQFF. The J gene is TRBJ2-1, the V gene TRBV5-4, with D unresolved. This CDR3 comprises 14 residues. Germline V lookup: CDR1 SGHNT, CDR2 YYREEE (reference sequence). The germline V and J ends were trimmed by 1 base and 6 bases, with 11 bases remaining between them. The full variable domain, completed using reference TRBV5-4 and TRBJ2-1, is ETGVTQSPTHLIKTRGQQVTLRCSSQSGHNTVSWYQQALGQGPQFIFQYYREEENGRGNFPPRFSGLQFPNYSSELNVNALELDDSALYLCASSLPVHGNEQFFGPGTRLTVL.

Only one count was recorded for this clone. This chain links TRBV11-3 with TRBJ2-5; perhaps TRBD1 as D (5 bases). CDR3 length: 13 amino acids. Germline V gene data show CDR1 as SGHNT and CDR2 as YENEEA. Trimming took off 2 bases at V and 7 bases at J, with 11 bases between the two ends. The CDR3 reads CASSLLGEGTQYF. CDR3 in DNA: TGTGCCAGCAGCTTATTAGGGGAAGGGACCCAGTACTTC.

The V gene is TRBV4-2, the J gene TRBJ2-3, with D possibly TRBD2 on 7 matching bases. V shed 5 bases and J shed 5 bases, with 20 bases lying between them. CDR1 and CDR2 (germline): LGHNA, YNFKEQ. The CDR3 loop spans 16 amino acids. In DNA, the CDR3 is TGTGCCAGCAGCTGGGGGGGGCGGGAGTGGGAAGATACGCAGTATTTT. Amino acids: CASSWGGREWEDTQYF.

This chain uses TRBV6-5 with TRBJ2-7, with 7 bases lining up with TRBD1. The CDR3 consists of 14 residues. The germline V gene encodes CDR1 MNHEY and CDR2 SVGAGI. The ends lost 4 bases at V and 0 bases at J; junction bases unmatched: 3. The CDR3 spells CASSLQGFSYEQYF. DNA for the CDR3: TGTGCCAGCAGTTTACAGGGGTTCTCCTACGAGCAGTACTTC.

The chain joins TRBV6-5 to TRBJ1-3, with 7 nucleotides matching TRBD1. V lost 6 bases and J lost 4; bases outside the gene matches: 9. This CDR3 contains 15 residues. Germline CDR1 reads MNHEY; CDR2 reads SVGAGI. Here the CDR3 DNA reads TGTGCCAGCAGGAAGACAGGGACTTTGGGAAACACCATATATTTT. Translated, it gives CASRKTGTLGNTIYF.

To note about this clone: The junction and the germline gene differ at one end; a read error may be behind it. The CDR3 spells CSSSRRARMNTDTQYF. In nucleotides, the CDR3 is TGTTCCAGCAGCCGGCGGGCACGGATGAACACAGATACGCAGTATTTT. The chain has TRBV7-9 and TRBJ2-3; TRBD2 is a possible D gene (5 bases). Germline V gives CDR1 SEHNR, CDR2 FQNEAQ (reference sequence). The CDR3 totals 16 residues. Complete variable domain (other parts from reference TRBV7-9 and TRBJ2-3): DTGVSQNPRHKITKRGQNVTFRCDPISEHNRLYWYRQTLGQGPEFLTYFQNEAQLEKSRLLSDRFSAERPKGSFSTLEIQRTEQGDSAMYLCSSSRRARMNTDTQYFGPGTRLTVL.

The V call is TRBV11-2, the J call TRBJ1-2, with D possibly being TRBD1 (6 bases). Germline V gene sequence: CDR1 SGHAT, CDR2 FQNNGV. Between the trimmed V and J ends, which lost 5 bases and 6 bases, there was a span of 16 bases. The CDR3 is 14 residues long. CDR3: CASSPTGMSDGYTF. Here the CDR3 DNA reads TGTGCCAGCAGCCCAACAGGGATGTCGGATGGCTACACCTTC.

The genes are TRBV7-9 and TRBJ2-1; 11 nucleotides align to TRBD2. The V segment lost 2 bases and the J segment 5 bases; nucleotides outside the gene matches: 14. The CDR3 runs to 19 residues. Germline CDR1 is SEHNR and CDR2 is FQNEAQ (reference sequence). DNA of the CDR3: TGTGCCAGCAGCTTACTCGTGGGACCACTAGCGGGGGAACACAATGAGCAGTTCTTC. As protein: CASSLLVGPLAGEHNEQFF.

The chain recombines TRBV6-1 with TRBJ2-2, with D tentatively TRBD1 (6 bases). Germline values: CDR1 MNHNS, CDR2 SASEGT. The length of the CDR3 is 14 residues. V lost 5 bases and J 4 bases, leaving 11 bases between the germline ends. CDR3 in DNA: TGTGCCAGCAGTCCAGGGGATTCCACCGGGGAGCTGTTTTTT. Its translation: CASSPGDSTGELFF.

This chain joins TRBV2 and TRBJ2-3; 9 nucleotides line up with TRBD2. Unmatched junction bases numbered 8, after V lost 3 bases and J lost 4 bases. The CDR3 runs 16 residues. Per germline, CDR1 SNHLY and CDR2 FYNNEI. CDR3 region: CASSDPSGVGADTQYF. The CDR3 region has the DNA TGTGCCAGCAGTGACCCTAGCGGGGTGGGGGCAGATACGCAGTATTTT.